These 21 T cell receptor beta chains came from one sample sequenced in a study of cytomegalovirus exposure and HLA in healthy donors. PCR employed 60 Vbeta and 13 Jbeta primers. Profiling relied on immunoSEQ multiplex PCR, and the TCRdb table lists in-frame clones only, not all of them. The table includes about 100,000 clones, approximately 76% detected once. Sequencing was carried out using PBMCs. The receptors stem from a woman aged 60-75 years in good health and CMV-seropositive.

The chain carries TRBV29-1 and TRBJ1-2; TRBD1 agrees at 10 bases. The trim removed 7 bases at V and 4 bases at J, leaving 9 bases unmatched. Per germline, CDR1 SQVTM and CDR2 ANQGSEA. The CDR3 extends over 14 amino acids. Written as DNA, the CDR3 is TGCAGCGCCCTCAAGGGACAGGGGAGCTATGGCTACACCTTC. This encodes CSALKGQGSYGYTF.

This chain connects TRBV30 to TRBJ2-5, with 10 nucleotides matching TRBD2. V dropped 0 bases and J dropped 6; count of bases not matched to a gene: 19. The CDR3 covers 19 residues. CDR1 and CDR2 from the germline V gene are GTSNPN and SVGIG (reference sequence). CDR3 protein: CAWSVLLASGSSRPKTQYF. The CDR3, as DNA: TGTGCCTGGAGTGTATTGCTGGCTAGCGGGAGTTCACGGCCGAAGACCCAGTACTTC.

This clone came up once. The chain combines TRBV7-6 with TRBJ2-3, with 9 bases matching TRBD2. The length of the CDR3 is 15 residues. Germline V gene sequence: CDR1 SGHVS, CDR2 FNYEAQ. With V trimmed by 4 bases and J by 4 bases, 6 bases remained unmatched. Here the CDR3 reads CASSSSGKVADTQYF. CDR3 nucleotide sequence: TGTGCCAGCAGCTCTAGCGGGAAGGTCGCAGATACGCAGTATTTT.

The chain combines TRBV27 with TRBJ2-1; 8 bases line up with TRBD2. Germline assignment: CDR1 MNHEY and CDR2 SMNVEV (reference sequence). The J segment lost 15 bases and the V segment lost 7 bases, leaving 14 bases of the junction unmatched. CDR3 length equals 13 residues. The CDR3 region has the DNA TGTGCCAGCAACCCCCACCCCGGGGGGGAGTCGTTCTTC. It is translated as CASNPHPGGESFF.

The chain carries TRBV6-5 and TRBJ2-3; TRBD2 might be the D (5 bases). Germline values: CDR1 MNHEY, CDR2 SVGAGI. This CDR3 has 12 residues. V was pared by 5 bases and J by 4 bases, with 7 bases between. DNA for the CDR3: TGTGCCAGCAGTGAGGACTCAGATACGCAGTATTTT. It encodes CASSEDSDTQYF.

The chain is built from TRBV7-9 and TRBJ1-4, with D tentatively TRBD1 (6 bases). Trimming stripped 2 bases from V and 7 bases from J, with 17 bases between. Germline V gene lookup returns CDR1 SEHNR and CDR2 FQNEAQ (reference sequence). The CDR3 has 16 residues. In DNA form, the CDR3 reads TGTGCCAGCAGCTTACCCACAGGGTTCGGAAGTGAAAAACTGTTTTTT. Protein product: CASSLPTGFGSEKLFF.

The chain joins TRBV9 to TRBJ2-2; D is possibly TRBD2 (7 bases). Germline V gene sequence: CDR1 SGDLS, CDR2 YYNGEE. V lost 4 bases, J lost 8 bases, and 15 bases lay in between. This CDR3 comprises 14 residues. CDR3 nucleotide sequence: TGTGCCAGCAGCAGAGATGGGGGGGCGGGGGAGCTGTTTTTT. This translates into CASSRDGGAGELFF.

This chain uses TRBV7-3 with TRBJ2-1, with a tentative D call TRBD2 (5 bases). Germline V gene lookup returns CDR1 SGHTA and CDR2 FQGTGA. This CDR3 comprises 16 residues. V lost 1 base and J 6 bases, leaving 16 bases between the germline ends. CDR3 in amino acids: CASSLSGVGTSNEQFF. The CDR3 DNA sequence: TGTGCCAGCAGCTTAAGTGGCGTCGGTACTAGCAATGAGCAGTTCTTC.

The V and J genes are TRBV9 and TRBJ1-3, with TRBD1 matching over 7 bases. V shed 4 bases and J 0 bases; nucleotides not matched to a gene: 7. The CDR3 sequence is 16 residues long. Germline assignment: CDR1 SGDLS and CDR2 YYNGEE. The CDR3 DNA reads TGTGCCAGCAGCATGACGACAGGGCCCTCTGGAAACACCATATATTTT. Translated: CASSMTTGPSGNTIYF.

In this sample, this clone turned up once. This chain uses TRBV4-1 with TRBJ2-7; 11 nucleotides line up with TRBD2. V gave up 4 bases and J gave up 3 bases; unmatched junction bases: 11. The germline V gene encodes CDR1 MGHRA and CDR2 YSYEKL. The CDR3 has 17 residues. As DNA, the CDR3 is TGCGCCAGCAGCCCGAGACTAGCGGGATCCTCGATCTACGAGCAGTACTTC. It translates to CASSPRLAGSSIYEQYF.

This rearrangement joins TRBV19 to TRBJ1-1; D call uncertain. The V gene's germline CDR1 is LNHDA and CDR2 SQIVND (reference sequence). The CDR3 has 13 residues. V was shortened by 6 bases and J by 1 base, with 9 bases between the two germline ends. CDR3 nucleotides: TGTGCCAGTAGCGATACAGAGAACACTGAAGCTTTCTTT. Its protein is CASSDTENTEAFF.

The V gene is TRBV5-1, the J gene TRBJ2-5; 15 bases line up with TRBD2. From germline, CDR1 is SGHRS and CDR2 YFSETQ. V trimming: 4 bases; J trimming: 3 bases; junction bases outside the gene matches: 4. The CDR3 is 16 amino acids. CDR3 nucleotides: TGCGCCAGCAGCCCCGGACTAGCGGGGGGGAAAGAGACCCAGTACTTC. Translating it yields CASSPGLAGGKETQYF.

The V gene is TRBV6-5, the J gene TRBJ2-7; 7 nucleotides agree with TRBD1. Looked up from germline, CDR1 is MNHEY and CDR2 is SVGAGI. Germline trimming cut 0 bases from V and 2 bases from J; bases unmatched to any gene: 4. CDR3 size: 15 residues. CDR3 protein: CASSYSKTGTYEQYF. DNA of the CDR3: TGTGCCAGCAGTTACTCCAAGACAGGGACCTACGAGCAGTACTTC.

The CDR3 DNA reads as TGCAGCGTTGTATTAGGAGCGGGAGGGCTTCAGCAGTTCTTC. Translation: CSVVLGAGGLQQFF. J is TRBJ2-1 and V is TRBV29-1; 10 bases are a match to TRBD2. Per the germline V gene, CDR1 is SQVTM and CDR2 is ANQGSEA. The CDR3 totals 14 residues. Trimming cost V 4 bases and J 11 bases; bases outside gene matches: 11.

The chain recombines TRBV25-1 with TRBJ1-2, with D unresolved. CDR3 length: 15 amino acids. Germline values: CDR1 MGHDK, CDR2 SYGVNS. V was pared by 4 bases and J by 8 bases, with 20 bases between. The CDR3 DNA reads as TGTGCCAGCAGTGTAACTAGAGAGGGATTGAAAGGCTACACCTTC. Its protein product is CASSVTREGLKGYTF.

V and J are TRBV29-1 and TRBJ1-2, with D unclear. CDR1 is SQVTM, CDR2 ANQGSEA, per germline. The V end lost 6 bases, the J end lost 4 bases, and 18 bases lay between the germline ends. The CDR3 loop spans 14 amino acids. The CDR3 region has the DNA TGCAGCGTCGGAGGACCGAGCTTGTCCTATGGCTACACCTTC. Translating gives CSVGGPSLSYGYTF.

The V gene is TRBV30, the J gene TRBJ2-4; 8 bases are shared with TRBD1. Germline V gene sequence: CDR1 GTSNPN, CDR2 SVGIG (reference sequence). The length of the CDR3 is 14 residues. V was pared by 3 bases and J by 7 bases, with 8 bases of the junction left unmatched. The CDR3 region is CAWSPGGPVNIQYF. DNA of the CDR3: TGTGCCTGGAGCCCAGGGGGCCCGGTCAACATTCAGTACTTC.

This clone was recorded once. The chain combines TRBV21-1 with TRBJ2-1; the table's D call TRBD2 went unverified against the DNA. TRBV21-1 is given as a pseudogene. This CDR3 is built from 17 residues. CDR3 DNA sequence: TGTCCCCGGCGGGGACTAGCGGGACGCGGGTCCTACAATGAGCAGTTCTTC. Its protein is CPRRGLAGRGSYNEQFF.

V gene TRBV29-1 combines with J gene TRBJ2-1; 7 bases agree with TRBD1. V lost 7 bases to trimming and J lost 6 bases; unmatched junction nucleotides: 12. The CDR3 consists of 14 residues. Germline-derived CDR1 and CDR2 are SQVTM and ANQGSEA. This CDR3 reads CSATPRGNFNEQFF. Here the CDR3 DNA reads TGCAGCGCCACACCCAGGGGGAATTTCAATGAGCAGTTCTTC.

This chain connects TRBV15 to TRBJ2-1, with D tentatively TRBD2 (5 bases). V was trimmed by 3 bases and J by 12 bases, leaving 18 bases between them. The CDR3 contains 14 residues. Germline V gene sequence: CDR1 LNHNV, CDR2 YYDKDF (reference sequence). This CDR3 reads CATSRAFGEIGQFF. DNA for the CDR3: TGTGCCACCAGCAGGGCCTTCGGGGAGATTGGGCAGTTCTTC.

V usage is TRBV7-9 and J usage is TRBJ2-3, with TRBD2 matching 11 bases. Trimming took 3 bases from V and 3 from J; bases not matched to a gene: 2. This CDR3 is 15 amino acids long. Looked up from germline, CDR1 is SEHNR and CDR2 is FQNEAQ (reference sequence). CDR3 coding DNA: TGTGCCAGCAGCTTCACTAGCGGGAGAACAGATACGCAGTATTTT. It yields the protein CASSFTSGRTDTQYF. The full variable domain, its missing parts supplied by reference TRBV7-9 and TRBJ2-3, is DTGVSQNPRHKITKRGQNVTFRCDPISEHNRLYWYRQTLGQGPEFLTYFQNEAQLEKSRLLSDRFSAERPKGSFSTLEIQRTEQGDSAMYLCASSFTSGRTDTQYFGPGTRLTVL.